This TCR beta chain stems from a study of blood T cells in healthy people across ages. General study results and limits: CMV status of donors was unknown, possibly confounding expanded clonotype changes.

The CDR3 is made up of 19 amino acids. The V gene end was trimmed by 0 bases and the J gene end by 0 bases; junction bases not matched to a gene: 13. CDR1 is MGHRA, CDR2 YSYEKL, per germline. Points on this clonotype: Its antigen remains unidentified.

Primed by a sample-barcoded 5' primer and a J-beta primer mix, a second PCR proceeded for about 6 to 11 cycles. Every cDNA molecule bore a tag from a template-switch adaptor containing 12 random nucleotides. Sequencing yielded, for each sample, at least 3 million paired-end reads carrying CDR3. MiXCR, run by TCRdb on the 5' RACE reads, gives a single entry per CDR3 protein. The table records around 1,000,000 distinct CDR3 sequences, approximately 38% of them present only once. V and J are TRBV4-1 and TRBJ1-2, with 7 bases fitting TRBD1. Sequencing was carried out using blood. This receptor was taken from a man aged 18 to 35 in good health. The CDR3 sequence is CASSQEGSGQRNTNYGYTF. The DNA for the CDR3 is TGCGCCAGCAGCCAAGAGGGTTCGGGACAGCGAAACACTAACTATGGCTACACCTTC.